Presented here are 30 T cell receptor beta chains from one specimen sequenced in a study of blood T cell repertoires in COVID-19. The data were produced by immunoSEQ multiplex PCR, yet TCRdb's version contains in-frame clones alone and is incomplete. This table has 250,000 to 300,000 clones, approximately 90% appearing once. The sequencing input was PBMCs or T cells enriched from blood (not recorded which). The receptors derive from a woman aged 25 to 39 who had recovered from COVID-19.

V usage is TRBV6-2 or TRBV6-3 and J usage is TRBJ1-2; 9 bases fit TRBD1. CDR1 and CDR2 from the germline V gene are MNHEY and SVGEGT. The CDR3 runs to 13 residues. V was clipped by 4 bases and J by 8 bases; unmatched bases: 5. CDR3 bases: TGTGCCAGCAGTTCCGGGACAGGGAACGGCTACACCTTC. It encodes CASSSGTGNGYTF.

This chain uses TRBV5-1 with TRBJ1-4; no firm D call. Looked up from germline, CDR1 is SGHRS and CDR2 is YFSETQ. V lost 0 bases and J 4 bases, leaving 4 bases between the germline ends. The CDR3 runs to 13 residues. CDR3 loop: CASSLGLNEKLFF. The CDR3 coding sequence is TGCGCCAGCAGCTTGGGACTTAATGAAAAACTGTTTTTT.

The chain recombines TRBV4-1 with TRBJ1-4; possible D gene TRBD1, 6 bases. CDR1 is MGHRA and CDR2 is YSYEKL in the germline V gene. V lost 2 bases to trimming and J lost 8 bases, with 15 bases between them. This CDR3 contains 15 residues. As DNA, the CDR3 is TGCGCCAGCAGCCAAACGGTCAGGGGCTGGGAAAAACTGTTTTTT. Its translation: CASSQTVRGWEKLFF.

The V and J genes are TRBV15 and TRBJ2-2; 7 bases line up with TRBD1. The germline gives CDR1 LNHNV, CDR2 YYDKDF (reference sequence). The V segment lost 8 bases and the J segment 4 bases; nucleotides outside the gene matches: 7. This CDR3 is 14 amino acids long. CDR3 region: CATGETGFTGELFF. The CDR3 DNA reads as TGTGCCACCGGCGAGACAGGGTTCACCGGGGAGCTGTTTTTT.

Only one count was recorded for this clone. The chain has TRBV5-4 and TRBJ2-2, with TRBD2 identical over 10 bases. V lost 6 bases to trimming and J lost 0 bases; unmatched junction nucleotides: 14. Germline V gene sequence: CDR1 SGHNT, CDR2 YYREEE (reference sequence). This CDR3 has 19 residues. The CDR3 coding sequence is TGTGCCAGCACCGCGAGTTGGGCTAGCGGGAGCGCGAACACCGGGGAGCTGTTTTTT. Protein product: CASTASWASGSANTGELFF.

This chain links TRBV11-2 with TRBJ1-2, with D perhaps matching TRBD1 (5 bases). The CDR3 consists of 15 residues. Germline V CDR1 and CDR2: SGHAT, FQNNGV. V was pared by 5 bases and J by 7 bases, with 20 bases between. CDR3 loop: CASSLRDPGGIGYTF. CDR3 nucleotide sequence: TGTGCCAGCAGCCTCCGCGACCCGGGGGGTATTGGCTACACCTTC.

J is TRBJ2-2 and V is TRBV13, with 11 nucleotides matching TRBD1. CDR1 and CDR2 (germline): PRHDT, FYEKMQ (reference sequence). This CDR3 has 17 residues. The ends lost 5 bases at V and 0 bases at J; junction bases unmatched: 5. The DNA of the CDR3 is TGTGCCAGCAGCCCAGGGACAGGGGGGACGAACACCGGGGAGCTGTTTTTT. It is translated as CASSPGTGGTNTGELFF.

The rearrangement joins TRBV30 to TRBJ2-2; TRBD2 matches at 10 bases. This CDR3 is built from 15 residues. V shed 1 base, J shed 5 bases, and the junction held 4 bases outside the gene matches. CDR1 GTSNPN and CDR2 SVGIG come from the germline V gene (reference sequence). The CDR3 sequence: CAWSASGRETGELFF. CDR3 DNA sequence: TGTGCCTGGAGTGCTAGCGGGAGAGAAACCGGGGAGCTGTTTTTT.

The genes are TRBV12-3 or TRBV12-4 and TRBJ1-4; D is undetermined. The CDR3 is 13 residues long. V lost 1 base and J 8 bases, leaving 8 bases between the germline ends. As DNA, the CDR3 is TGTGCCAGCAGTTTAGAAGAGAGGGAAAAACTGTTTTTT. Translation: CASSLEEREKLFF.

Here the CDR3 reads CASSPVNTKTDTQYF. The CDR3 bases are TGTGCCAGCTCACCGGTCAATACAAAAACAGATACGCAGTATTTT. The chain joins TRBV18 to TRBJ2-3; D is undetermined. V dropped 3 bases and J dropped 3 bases, with 13 bases sitting between them. Germline V lookup: CDR1 KGHSH, CDR2 LQKENI. This CDR3 contains 15 residues.

This clone was recorded once. The chain has TRBV3-1 (or the pseudogene TRBV3-2) and TRBJ2-2; D is perhaps TRBD1 (6 bases). The CDR3 totals 13 residues. V shed 3 bases and J shed 5 bases, with 7 bases lying between them. The V gene's germline CDR1 is LGHDT and CDR2 YNNKEL (reference sequence). CDR3 residues: CASSHQGTGELFF. The CDR3 nucleotides read TGTGCCAGCAGCCATCAGGGGACCGGGGAGCTGTTTTTT.

The V and J genes are TRBV5-1 and TRBJ2-3; TRBD2 aligns across 7 bases. This CDR3 comprises 15 residues. J gave up 2 bases and V 4 bases, and 7 bases lay outside the gene matches. Germline V gene data show CDR1 as SGHRS and CDR2 as YFSETQ. The CDR3 coding sequence is TGCGCCAGCAGCCCCCGGGCGGGGGACACAGATACGCAGTATTTT. As protein: CASSPRAGDTDTQYF.

The V gene is TRBV5-1, the J gene TRBJ2-3; unclear D gene. V was cut by 0 bases and J by 4 bases, with 9 bases left in between. CDR1 and CDR2 (germline): SGHRS, YFSETQ. The CDR3 extends over 14 amino acids. In DNA, the CDR3 is TGCGCCAGCAGCTTGGCCTCCCCCGCAGATACGCAGTATTTT. Translated, it gives CASSLASPADTQYF.

This sequence joins TRBV29-1 and TRBJ2-2, with D perhaps TRBD1 (5 bases). Germline V lookup: CDR1 SQVTM, CDR2 ANQGSEA. The length of the CDR3 is 13 residues. Trimming cost V 2 bases and J 7 bases, with 11 bases left between them. CDR3 protein: CSVEQGSVGELFF. The CDR3 nucleotides read TGCAGCGTTGAACAGGGCTCTGTCGGGGAGCTGTTTTTT.

The J gene is TRBJ2-5, the V gene TRBV4-1; D may be TRBD2 (6 bases). Germline V gene data show CDR1 as MGHRA and CDR2 as YSYEKL. This CDR3 has 14 amino acids. Deletions cut 4 bases from V and 1 base from J, with 10 bases between. CDR3 amino acids: CASSLRGSQETQYF. For the CDR3, the DNA is TGCGCCAGCAGCCTACGGGGGTCCCAAGAGACCCAGTACTTC.

This clone was recorded once. V and J are TRBV10-3 and TRBJ1-3, with 10 bases that match TRBD1. The CDR3 is 15 amino acids. The ends lost 11 bases at V and 1 base at J; junction bases unmatched: 8. Germline assignment: CDR1 ENHRY and CDR2 SYGVKD. The CDR3 is CASSWDRGSGNTIYF. The DNA for the CDR3 is TGTGCCTCCTCCTGGGACAGGGGTTCTGGAAACACCATATATTTT.

The genes are TRBV4-3 and TRBJ1-2, with TRBD1 matching 7 bases. The ends lost 1 base at V and 3 bases at J; junction bases unmatched: 5. The germline gives CDR1 LGHNA, CDR2 YSLEER. The CDR3 has 15 amino acids. The CDR3 DNA reads TGCGCCAGCAGCCAAGGGACAGGAGGGTACTATGGCTACACCTTC. It is translated as CASSQGTGGYYGYTF.

The chain combines TRBV7-3 with TRBJ2-7, with D perhaps TRBD1 (5 bases). CDR3 size: 14 residues. Trimming took off 3 bases at V and 7 bases at J, with 16 bases between the two ends. Germline CDR1 and CDR2: SGHTA and FQGTGA. The DNA for the CDR3 is TGTGCCAGCAGCTTCCAGGGCGGCTTCGGAGAGCAGTACTTC. The encoded protein is CASSFQGGFGEQYF.

The chain carries TRBV7-2 and TRBJ1-5; D might be TRBD1 (5 bases). Deletions cut 5 bases from V and 3 bases from J, with 20 bases between. Germline V CDR1 and CDR2: SGHTA, FQGNSA. This CDR3 is 17 amino acids long. CDR3 region: CASSPETTTATNQPQHF. The CDR3 DNA is TGTGCCAGCAGCCCGGAAACAACGACAGCTACCAATCAGCCCCAGCATTTT.

Only one count was recorded for this clone. The chain links TRBV6-6 to TRBJ1-5; D is possibly TRBD1 (6 bases). The CDR3 extends over 14 amino acids. V gave up 7 bases and J gave up 3 bases, with 13 bases separating them. Germline CDR1 MNHNY, CDR2 SVGAGI (reference sequence). DNA of the CDR3: TGTGCCAGCACCCCAGGGGCAGCCAATCAGCCCCAGCATTTT. Its protein is CASTPGAANQPQHF.

The chain recombines TRBV19 with TRBJ2-1, with D possibly being TRBD2 (5 bases). Trimming stripped 7 bases from V and 2 bases from J, with 12 bases between. Germline loops: CDR1 LNHDA, CDR2 SQIVND (reference sequence). This CDR3 has 14 amino acids. The CDR3 bases are TGTGCCAGTAATAAGCGGAAGACCTACAATGAGCAGTTCTTC. It encodes CASNKRKTYNEQFF.

J is TRBJ2-5 and V is TRBV7-2; 11 bases are shared with TRBD1. There are 15 residues in the CDR3. The trim removed 0 bases at V and 4 bases at J, leaving 1 base unmatched. Germline values: CDR1 SGHTA, CDR2 FQGNSA. The CDR3 DNA is TGTGCCAGCAGCTTAGCCGGGACAGGGGGAGAGACCCAGTACTTC. Residues: CASSLAGTGGETQYF.

This rearrangement joins TRBV9 to TRBJ2-7, with TRBD2 matching over 11 bases. The CDR3 length is 15 residues. Trimming removed 5 bases from V and 6 bases from J; junction bases left unmatched: 10. CDR1 and CDR2 (germline): SGDLS, YYNGEE. The CDR3 here is CASSSIAGGPIEQYF. CDR3 sequence (DNA): TGTGCCAGCAGTTCTATAGCGGGAGGGCCCATCGAGCAGTACTTC.

Only one count was recorded for this clone. V and J are TRBV27 and TRBJ2-3, with D perhaps matching TRBD2 (5 bases). The V end lost 4 bases, the J end lost 2 bases, and 16 bases lay between the germline ends. CDR1 is MNHEY, CDR2 SMNVEV, per germline (reference sequence). The CDR3 is 16 amino acids. The CDR3 spells CASSSPSGGLTDTQYF. In DNA, the CDR3 is TGTGCCAGCAGTTCCCCCAGCGGCGGGCTCACAGATACGCAGTATTTT.

The chain is built from TRBV30 and TRBJ2-5; no definite D call. V was pared by 2 bases and J by 2 bases, with 3 bases between. Per germline, CDR1 GTSNPN and CDR2 SVGIG (reference sequence). There are 11 residues in the CDR3. CDR3 in DNA: TGTGCCTGGAGTCGTCAAGAGACCCAGTACTTC. Encoded protein: CAWSRQETQYF.

This clone was observed a single time. Here the CDR3 reads CASSLGQGSGYTF. CDR3 nucleotide sequence: TGTGCCAGCAGTTTAGGGCAGGGAAGCGGCTACACCTTC. This chain joins TRBV12-3 or TRBV12-4 and TRBJ1-2; D perhaps matches TRBD1 (5 bases). The germline V and J ends were trimmed by 1 base and 8 bases, with 11 bases remaining between them. The CDR3 is 13 amino acids.

V usage is TRBV5-6 and J usage is TRBJ1-4, with no clear D. CDR1 is SGHDT and CDR2 is YYEEEE in the germline V gene. This CDR3 is 14 amino acids long. V gave up 0 bases and J gave up 4 bases, with 7 bases separating them. CDR3: CASSLGVINEKLFF. In nucleotides, the CDR3 is TGTGCCAGCAGCTTGGGAGTGATTAATGAAAAACTGTTTTTT.

The V gene is TRBV4-1, the J gene TRBJ2-7; 7 nucleotides line up with TRBD2. V shed 1 base, J shed 0 bases, and the junction held 3 bases outside the gene matches. This CDR3 has 15 amino acids. CDR1 MGHRA and CDR2 YSYEKL come from the germline V gene. Here the CDR3 reads CASSQARGVSYEQYF. The DNA for the CDR3 is TGCGCCAGCAGCCAAGCTCGGGGGGTCTCCTACGAGCAGTACTTC.

The CDR3 spells CASSRDGAAYEQYF. As DNA, the CDR3 is TGTGCCAGTAGCCGAGATGGGGCGGCCTACGAGCAGTACTTC. The chain carries TRBV19 and TRBJ2-7; TRBD1 is a possible D gene (5 bases). CDR1 LNHDA and CDR2 SQIVND come from the germline V gene (reference sequence). CDR3 length: 14 residues. V was shortened by 6 bases and J by 2 bases, with 14 bases between the two germline ends.

CDR3 nucleotide sequence: TGTGCCAGCAGTACGCCGAGTGAAAAACTGTTTTTT. Its translation is CASSTPSEKLFF. The rearrangement joins TRBV28 to TRBJ1-4; the D is unclear. V lost 5 bases to trimming and J lost 7 bases, with 8 bases between them. Germline loops: CDR1 MDHEN, CDR2 SYDVKM. The CDR3 extends over 12 amino acids.